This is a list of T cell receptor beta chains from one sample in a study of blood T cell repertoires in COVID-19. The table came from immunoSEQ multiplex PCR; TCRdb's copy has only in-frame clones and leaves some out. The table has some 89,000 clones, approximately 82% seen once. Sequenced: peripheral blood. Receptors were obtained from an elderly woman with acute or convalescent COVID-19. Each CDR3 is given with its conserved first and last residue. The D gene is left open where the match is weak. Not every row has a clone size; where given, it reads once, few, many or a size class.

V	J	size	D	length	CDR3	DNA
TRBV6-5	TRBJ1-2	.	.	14	CASSPARGGYGYTF	TGTGCCAGCAGTCCCGCGCGGGGAGGCTATGGCTACACCTTC
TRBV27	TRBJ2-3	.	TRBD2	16	CASSGGLAGGTDTQYF	TGTGCCAGCAGTGGCGGACTAGCTGGCGGCACAGATACGCAGTATTTT
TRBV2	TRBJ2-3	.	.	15	CASSERGMGTDTQYF	TGTGCCAGCAGTGAAAGGGGTATGGGCACAGATACGCAGTATTTT
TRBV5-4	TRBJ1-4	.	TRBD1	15	CASSLPTGGNEKLFF	TGTGCCAGCAGCTTGCCGACAGGGGGGAATGAAAAACTGTTTTTT
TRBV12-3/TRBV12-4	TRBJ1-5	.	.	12	CASAGSNQPQHF	TGTGCCAGCGCAGGGTCCAATCAGCCCCAGCATTTT
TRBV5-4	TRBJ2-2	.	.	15	CASSPNQGNTGELFF	TGTGCCAGCAGCCCTAATCAGGGTAACACCGGGGAGCTGTTTTTT
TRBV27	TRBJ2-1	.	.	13	CASSVGKGNEQFF	TGTGCCAGCAGTGTTGGGAAGGGGAATGAGCAGTTCTTC
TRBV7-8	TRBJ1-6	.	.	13	CASSLGGQSPLHF	TGTGCCAGCAGCTTGGGGGGGCAATCACCCCTCCACTTT
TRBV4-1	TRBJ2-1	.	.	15	CASSQLQLVHNEQFF	TGCGCCAGCAGCCAACTCCAACTAGTCCACAATGAGCAGTTCTTC
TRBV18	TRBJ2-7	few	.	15	CASSPRGTEGNEQYF	TGTGCCAGCTCACCACGCGGGACGGAAGGGAACGAGCAGTACTTC
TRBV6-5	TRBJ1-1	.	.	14	CASSYSRGKTEAFF	TGTGCCAGCAGTTACTCAAGGGGAAAGACTGAAGCTTTCTTT
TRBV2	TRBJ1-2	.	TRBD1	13	CASRQGANYGYTF	TGTGCCAGCCGGCAGGGGGCTAACTATGGCTACACCTTC
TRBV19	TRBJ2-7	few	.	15	CASSIDLGGTYEQYF	TGTGCCAGTAGTATAGATCTGGGGGGAACCTACGAGCAGTACTTC
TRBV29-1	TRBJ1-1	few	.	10	CSAEQGLAFF	TGCAGCGCTGAACAGGGTTTAGCTTTCTTT
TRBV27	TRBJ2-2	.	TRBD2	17	CASSLASGVGRSGELFF	TGTGCCAGCAGTTTAGCTAGCGGGGTGGGGCGTTCCGGGGAGCTGTTTTTT
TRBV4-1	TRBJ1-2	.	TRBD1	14	CASSHLTGDHGYTF	TGCGCCAGCAGCCATTTGACAGGGGATCATGGCTACACCTTC
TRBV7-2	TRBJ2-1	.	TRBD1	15	CASSLTGGSYNEQFF	TGTGCCAGCAGCCTTACAGGGGGCTCCTACAATGAGCAGTTCTTC
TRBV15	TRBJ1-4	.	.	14	CATSRDQWNEKLFF	TGTGCCACCAGCAGAGATCAGTGGAATGAAAAACTGTTTTTT
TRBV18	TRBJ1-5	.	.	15	CASSSQGYSNQPQHF	TGTGCCAGCTCAAGCCAGGGATATAGCAATCAGCCCCAGCATTTT
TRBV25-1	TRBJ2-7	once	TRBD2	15	CASSDDRGLVYEQYF	TGTGCCAGCAGTGATGATAGGGGACTAGTATACGAGCAGTACTTC
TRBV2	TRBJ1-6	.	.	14	CASSAGQINSPLHF	TGTGCCAGCAGTGCCGGACAGATTAATTCACCCCTCCACTTT
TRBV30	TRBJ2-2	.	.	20	CAWMEARDSQALSNTGELFF	TGTGCCTGGATGGAGGCGCGGGACAGCCAAGCCTTGTCGAACACCGGGGAGCTGTTTTTT
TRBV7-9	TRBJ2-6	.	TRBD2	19	CASSPLPAGARSGANVLTF	TGTGCCAGCAGCCCCCTCCCAGCGGGAGCTCGCTCTGGGGCCAACGTCCTGACTTTC
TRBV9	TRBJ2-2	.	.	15	CASSDRLTNTGELFF	TGTGCCAGCAGCGATAGATTAACGAACACCGGGGAGCTGTTTTTT
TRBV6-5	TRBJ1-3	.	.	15	CASRDINSSGNTIYF	TGTGCCAGCAGAGACATTAATTCCTCTGGAAACACCATATATTTT
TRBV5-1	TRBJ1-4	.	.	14	CASSRGGTEEKLFF	TGCGCCAGCAGCCGGGGCGGGACGGAGGAGAAACTGTTTTTT
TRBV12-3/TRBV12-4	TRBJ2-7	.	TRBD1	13	CASSPTGAYEQYF	TGTGCCAGCAGTCCGACAGGGGCCTACGAGCAGTACTTC
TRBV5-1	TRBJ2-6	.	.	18	CASSTADVAGSGANVLTF	TGCGCCAGCAGCACAGCGGACGTGGCGGGCTCTGGGGCCAACGTCCTGACTTTC
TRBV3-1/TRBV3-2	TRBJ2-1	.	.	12	CASSSWANEQFF	TGTGCCAGCAGCAGTTGGGCCAATGAGCAGTTCTTC
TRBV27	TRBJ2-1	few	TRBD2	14	CASWSAGADNEQFF	TGTGCCAGCTGGTCGGCGGGAGCGGACAATGAGCAGTTCTTC
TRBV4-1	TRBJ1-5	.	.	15	CASSQDSSSGQPQHF	TGCGCCAGCAGCCAAGATAGTTCGAGCGGGCAGCCCCAGCATTTT
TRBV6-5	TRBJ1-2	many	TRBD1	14	CASTGQGGVYGYTF	TGTGCCAGCACGGGACAGGGGGGGGTCTATGGCTACACCTTC
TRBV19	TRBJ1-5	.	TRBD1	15	CASSTPGQGLQPQHF	TGTGCCAGTAGCACCCCGGGACAGGGTTTACAGCCCCAGCATTTT
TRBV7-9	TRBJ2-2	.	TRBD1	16	CASSPARTGISGELFF	TGTGCCAGCAGCCCGGCCCGGACAGGGATCTCCGGGGAGCTGTTTTTT
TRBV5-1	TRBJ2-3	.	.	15	CASSLVTISTDTQYF	TGCGCCAGCAGCTTGGTAACAATCAGCACAGATACGCAGTATTTT
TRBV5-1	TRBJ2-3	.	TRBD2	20	CASSTGPGLARGGPGDTQYF	TGCGCCAGCAGCACAGGCCCGGGACTAGCGAGGGGAGGTCCCGGAGATACGCAGTATTTT